This entry features one T cell receptor beta chain sequence. Its specificity is not known. With V trimmed by 8 bases and J by 2 bases, 8 bases remained unmatched. The CDR3 is made up of 15 amino acids. This record belongs to a study of response to subunit inactivated influenza vaccine. TCRdb re-called the RT-PCR reads through MiXCR, storing one row per CDR3 protein. The sample lists around 790,000 distinct CDR3 sequences; 21% were seen once. General study findings and limits: Seasonal influenza vaccination, on each occasion, was suggested by the authors to recruit few new T cells.

This receptor was taken from a man between 45 and 60 years old who received an inactivated influenza vaccine. Sequences were derived from PBMCs from blood, sampled 4 to 6 days after vaccination. This rearrangement joins TRBV12-3 or TRBV12-4 to TRBJ1-3; 8 bases are a match to TRBD1. CDR3 coding DNA: TGTGCCAGCGAAAAAACAGGGGGTCCTGGAAACACCATATATTTT. It translates to CASEKTGGPGNTIYF.